What follows are 12 T cell receptor beta chains derived from one specimen sequenced in a study of shared clonotypes between healthy human individuals. The protocol was immunoSEQ multiplex PCR, while the TCRdb copy is restricted to in-frame clones and leaves out a portion. The sample yields 2.5 million or so clones, approximately 94% seen once. Source material: naive CD4+ T cells sorted from blood. Subset: CD45RA+ positively selected. The receptors here all came from a man aged 18 to 30 in good health.

The J gene is TRBJ1-1, the V gene TRBV7-9; D uncertain. The length of the CDR3 is 14 residues. Germline V gene data show CDR1 as SEHNR and CDR2 as FQNEAQ (reference sequence). Trimming pared 1 base from V and 2 bases from J, leaving 8 bases between. The CDR3 here is CASSLGGINTEAFF. The CDR3 DNA is TGTGCCAGCAGCTTAGGAGGGATCAACACTGAAGCTTTCTTT.

V usage is TRBV19 and J usage is TRBJ1-6; 10 bases fit TRBD1. Germline V CDR1 and CDR2: LNHDA, SQIVND (reference sequence). The CDR3 covers 15 residues. Trimming took 5 bases from V and 7 from J; bases not matched to a gene: 5. In DNA form, the CDR3 reads TGTGCCAGTAGTGTGGGACAGGGGTACAATTCACCCCTCCACTTT. Its protein product is CASSVGQGYNSPLHF.

This chain connects TRBV5-1 to TRBJ1-1, with a possible D match to TRBD1 (6 bases). Germline CDR1 SGHRS, CDR2 YFSETQ. This CDR3 spans 15 amino acids. Trimming shortened V by 5 bases and J by 2 bases, and 16 bases separated the two germline ends. In DNA form, the CDR3 reads TGCGCCAGCAGGCTCTCCGGGACACCTAACACTGAAGCTTTCTTT. Amino acid sequence: CASRLSGTPNTEAFF.

CDR3 DNA sequence: TGTGCCAGCAGCGAGGACCCCTCCGAGCAGTACTTC. Translating it yields CASSEDPSEQYF. This chain connects TRBV7-2 to TRBJ2-7; no firm D call. CDR3 length: 12 residues. V was pared by 5 bases and J by 6 bases, with 11 bases between. CDR1 is SGHTA, CDR2 FQGNSA, per germline. Full variable domain (rest looked up from reference TRBV7-2 and TRBJ2-7): GAGVSQSPSNKVTEKGKDVELRCDPISGHTALYWYRQSLGQGLEFLIYFQGNSAPDKSGLPSDRFSAERTGGSVSTLTIQRTQQEDSAVYLCASSEDPSEQYFGPGTRLTVT.

As regards this clone: The same CDR3 is also encoded by other DNA sequences in this sample. V gene TRBV14 combines with J gene TRBJ2-5; D ambiguous. This CDR3 contains 13 residues. V was shortened by 0 bases and J by 4 bases, with 6 bases between the two germline ends. Germline values: CDR1 SGHDN, CDR2 FVKESK. CDR3 residues: CASSQDWGETQYF. The CDR3 DNA sequence: TGTGCCAGCAGCCAAGATTGGGGAGAGACCCAGTACTTC.

For this clone: Distinct nucleotide sequences in the sample also encode this CDR3. This chain connects TRBV5-1 to TRBJ2-7; D may be TRBD1 (5 bases). The CDR3 runs 13 residues. Trimming pared 5 bases from V and 1 base from J, leaving 10 bases between. Germline CDR1 and CDR2: SGHRS and YFSETQ. This CDR3 is CASRAGSSYEQYF. In DNA, the CDR3 is TGCGCCAGCAGGGCAGGGTCTTCCTACGAGCAGTACTTC.

J is TRBJ2-1 and V is TRBV5-6; D may be TRBD2 (6 bases). The CDR3 is 17 residues long. V lost 0 bases and J lost 0, with 13 bases in between. The germline gives CDR1 SGHDT, CDR2 YYEEEE. The CDR3 reads CASSLELARSSYNEQFF. CDR3 sequence (DNA): TGTGCCAGCAGCTTGGAACTAGCCAGGAGCTCCTACAATGAGCAGTTCTTC. Full variable domain (remainder filled in from reference TRBV5-6 and TRBJ2-1): DAGVTQSPTHLIKTRGQQVTLRCSPKSGHDTVSWYQQALGQGPQFIFQYYEEEERQRGNFPDRFSGHQFPNYSSELNVNALLLGDSALYLCASSLELARSSYNEQFFGPGTRLTVL.

This chain links TRBV9 with TRBJ2-5, with D perhaps matching TRBD1 (6 bases). The CDR3 is 16 residues long. Germline V CDR1 and CDR2: SGDLS, YYNGEE. The V and J ends lost 0 bases and 4 bases respectively, with 16 bases between them. Here the CDR3 reads CASSVGGGVGTETQYF. DNA for the CDR3: TGTGCCAGCAGCGTAGGAGGGGGAGTTGGCACAGAGACCCAGTACTTC.

This rearrangement joins TRBV7-8 to TRBJ2-1; D might be TRBD1 (6 bases). Germline V gives CDR1 SGHVS, CDR2 FQNEAQ. The CDR3 has 17 amino acids. Trimming shortened V by 6 bases and J by 0 bases, and 18 bases separated the two germline ends. The CDR3 DNA sequence: TGTGCCAGCAGAACCTACGGACAGTCTAGCTCCTACAATGAGCAGTTCTTC. It codes for CASRTYGQSSSYNEQFF.

Written as DNA, the CDR3 is TGTGCCAGCAGCCCAGATCTCTACGAGCAGTACTTC. This translates into CASSPDLYEQYF. The V call is TRBV7-2, the J call TRBJ2-7; unclear D gene. This CDR3 region has 12 residues. The germline V gene has CDR1 SGHTA and CDR2 FQGNSA. V was trimmed by 5 bases and J by 3 bases, leaving 8 bases between them.

This chain links TRBV5-5 with TRBJ2-7; TRBD2 is a possible D gene (5 bases). Germline V gene lookup returns CDR1 SGHKS and CDR2 YYEKEE (reference sequence). Trimming pared 0 bases from V and 3 bases from J, leaving 13 bases between. CDR3 size: 15 residues. This chain's CDR3 is CASSLGGGAYYEQYF. The CDR3 bases are TGTGCCAGCAGCTTGGGCGGAGGTGCCTACTACGAGCAGTACTTC. The whole variable domain, remainder taken from reference TRBV5-5 and TRBJ2-7, is DAGVTQSPTHLIKTRGQQVTLRCSPISGHKSVSWYQQVLGQGPQFIFQYYEKEERGRGNFPDRFSARQFPNYSSELNVNALLLGDSALYLCASSLGGGAYYEQYFGPGTRLTVT.

The chain recombines TRBV6-5 with TRBJ1-6; D is unresolved. The CDR3 runs to 13 residues. Between the trimmed V and J ends, which lost 6 bases and 8 bases, there was a span of 11 bases. Germline V gene data show CDR1 as MNHEY and CDR2 as SVGAGI. CDR3 bases: TGTGCCAGCAGGGTCACGAGAGATTCACCCCTCCACTTT. Its protein product is CASRVTRDSPLHF.